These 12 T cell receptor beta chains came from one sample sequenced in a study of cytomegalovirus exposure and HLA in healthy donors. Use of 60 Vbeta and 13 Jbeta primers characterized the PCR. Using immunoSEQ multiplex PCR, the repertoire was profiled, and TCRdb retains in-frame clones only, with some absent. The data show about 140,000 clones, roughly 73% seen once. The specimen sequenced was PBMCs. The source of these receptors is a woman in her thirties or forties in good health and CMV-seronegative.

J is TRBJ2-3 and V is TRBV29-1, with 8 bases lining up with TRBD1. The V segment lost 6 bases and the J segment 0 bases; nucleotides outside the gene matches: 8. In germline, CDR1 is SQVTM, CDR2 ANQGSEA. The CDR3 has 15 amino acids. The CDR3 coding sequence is TGCAGCGTAGAAAGGACAGGGCCTAGCACAGATACGCAGTATTTT. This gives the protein CSVERTGPSTDTQYF.

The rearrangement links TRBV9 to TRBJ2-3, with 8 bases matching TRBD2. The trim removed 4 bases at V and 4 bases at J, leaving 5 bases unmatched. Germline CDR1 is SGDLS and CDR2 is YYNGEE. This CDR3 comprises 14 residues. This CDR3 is CASSLGLAPDTQYF. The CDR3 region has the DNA TGTGCCAGCAGCCTAGGACTAGCCCCAGATACGCAGTATTTT.

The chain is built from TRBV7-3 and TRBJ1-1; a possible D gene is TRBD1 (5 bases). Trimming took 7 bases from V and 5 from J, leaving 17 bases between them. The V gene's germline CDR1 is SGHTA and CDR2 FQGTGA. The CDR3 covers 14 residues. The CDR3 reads CASKTAPEKTEAFF. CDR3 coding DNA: TGTGCCAGCAAGACAGCCCCTGAAAAAACTGAAGCTTTCTTT. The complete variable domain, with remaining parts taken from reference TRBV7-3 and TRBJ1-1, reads GAGVSQTPSNKVTEKGKYVELRCDPISGHTALYWYRQSLGQGPEFLIYFQGTGAADDSGLPNDRFFAVRPEGSVSTLKIQRTERGDSAVYLCASKTAPEKTEAFFGQGTRLTVV.

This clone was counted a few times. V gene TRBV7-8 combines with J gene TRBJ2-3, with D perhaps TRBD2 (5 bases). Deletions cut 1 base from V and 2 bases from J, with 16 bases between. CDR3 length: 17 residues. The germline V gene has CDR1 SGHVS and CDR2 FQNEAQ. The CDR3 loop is CASSLGPLAAFTDTQYF. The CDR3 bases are TGTGCCAGCAGCTTAGGCCCCCTAGCTGCATTCACAGATACGCAGTATTTT.

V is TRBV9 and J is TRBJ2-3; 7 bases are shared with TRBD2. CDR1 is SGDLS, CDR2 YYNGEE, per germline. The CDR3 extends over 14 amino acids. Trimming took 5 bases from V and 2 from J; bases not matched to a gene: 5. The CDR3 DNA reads TGTGCCAGCAGTCCGGGGGGAACCACAGATACGCAGTATTTT. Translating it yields CASSPGGTTDTQYF.

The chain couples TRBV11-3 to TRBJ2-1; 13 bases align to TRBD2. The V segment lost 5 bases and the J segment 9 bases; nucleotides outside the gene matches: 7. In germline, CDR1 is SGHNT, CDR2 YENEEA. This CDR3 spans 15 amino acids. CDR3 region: CASSDTSGGASEQFF. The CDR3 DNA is TGTGCCAGCAGCGACACTAGCGGGGGGGCCAGTGAGCAGTTCTTC.

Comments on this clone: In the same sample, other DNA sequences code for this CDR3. The CDR3 spells CASSFLGPGWATNEKLFF. The CDR3 bases are TGCGCCAGCAGCTTTTTGGGGCCTGGCTGGGCAACTAATGAAAAACTGTTTTTT. The chain is built from TRBV5-1 and TRBJ1-4; tentative D call: TRBD1 (5 bases). CDR1 is SGHRS and CDR2 is YFSETQ in the germline V gene. The CDR3 contains 18 residues. Trimming left V 2 bases short and J 0 bases short, with 17 bases between. Using reference TRBV5-1 and TRBJ1-4 for the parts outside the CDR3, the full variable domain is KAGVTQTPRYLIKTRGQQVTLSCSPISGHRSVSWYQQTPGQGLQFLFEYFSETQRNKGNFPGRFSGRQFSNSRSEMNVSTLELGDSALYLCASSFLGPGWATNEKLFFGSGTQLSVL.

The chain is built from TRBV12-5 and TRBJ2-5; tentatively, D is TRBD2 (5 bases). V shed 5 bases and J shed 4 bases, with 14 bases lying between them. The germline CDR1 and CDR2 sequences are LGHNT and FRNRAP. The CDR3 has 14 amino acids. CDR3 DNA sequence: TGTGCTAGTGGTCCCACGGGAACCGGAGAGACCCAGTACTTC. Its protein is CASGPTGTGETQYF.

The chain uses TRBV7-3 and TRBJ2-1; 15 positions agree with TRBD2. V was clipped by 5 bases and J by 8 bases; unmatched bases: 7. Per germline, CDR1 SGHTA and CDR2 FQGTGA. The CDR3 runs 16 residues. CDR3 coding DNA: TGTGCCAGCAGCAAACGGACTAGCGGGGGGGCGGATGAGCAGTTCTTC. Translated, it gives CASSKRTSGGADEQFF.

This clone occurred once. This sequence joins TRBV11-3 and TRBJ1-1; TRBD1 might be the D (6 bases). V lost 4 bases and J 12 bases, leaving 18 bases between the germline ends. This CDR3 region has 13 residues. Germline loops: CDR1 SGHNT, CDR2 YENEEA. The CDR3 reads CASSSSLGDKTFF. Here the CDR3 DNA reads TGTGCCAGCAGCTCGTCCCTAGGGGACAAAACTTTCTTT.

CDR3 DNA sequence: TGTGCCAGCAGCCAAATTCCGGGACACCAGGACGTGAATGAGCAGTTCTTC. Its translation is CASSQIPGHQDVNEQFF. The chain joins TRBV9 to TRBJ2-1, with a possible D match to TRBD1 (6 bases). The CDR3 has 17 residues. Trimming cost V 4 bases and J 7 bases, with 24 bases left between them. Germline CDR1 reads SGDLS; CDR2 reads YYNGEE.

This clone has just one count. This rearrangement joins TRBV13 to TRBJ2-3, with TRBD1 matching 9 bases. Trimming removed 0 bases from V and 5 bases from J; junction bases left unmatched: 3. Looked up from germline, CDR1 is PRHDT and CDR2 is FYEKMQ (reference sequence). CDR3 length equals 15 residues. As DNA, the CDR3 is TGTGCCAGCAGCTTAGGGAGGACAGGGGTAGATACGCAGTATTTT. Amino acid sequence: CASSLGRTGVDTQYF.